This T cell receptor (beta chain) was found in a study of cytomegalovirus exposure and HLA in healthy donors. The V segment lost 0 bases and the J segment 3 bases; nucleotides outside the gene matches: 2. In germline, CDR1 is MNHNY, CDR2 SVGAGI (reference sequence). The CDR3 is 15 amino acids. The donors were part of the validation cohort of around 110 subjects. That cohort was separate from the first cohort, which comprised several hundred subjects. Data came from immunoSEQ multiplex PCR; TCRdb stores just in-frame clones and leaves some out. The profile shows about 270,000 clones, approximately 86% of them singletons.

The sequenced sample consisted of PBMCs. The chain couples TRBV6-6 to TRBJ2-3; 8 bases map to TRBD2. The clonotype comes from a woman under 30 in good health and CMV-seronegative. The CDR3 is CASSYSASGTDTQYF. In DNA form, the CDR3 reads TGTGCCAGCAGTTACTCGGCTAGCGGGACAGATACGCAGTATTTT.